These 19 T cell receptor beta chains share one sample of origin, sequenced in a study of low-dose radiotherapy and immunotherapy resistance in tumors. Primers targeting TRAV and TRBV primed first-strand cDNA, covering alpha and beta chains. TCRs were amplified for roughly 20 PCR cycles with a constant-region primer and V-primer adapter. TCRdb re-called the reads with MiXCR, one entry per CDR3 protein. This repertoire shows some 94,000 distinct CDR3 sequences, less than 25% found once; its top ten account for 13%. Time point indicated: after trial treatment. Treatment given: LDRT plus nivolumab, ipilimumab, low-dose cyclophosphamide and aspirin (RACIN trial). Source: PBMCs, taken after low-dose radiotherapy plus immunotherapy. The source of these receptors is a female donor with ovarian cancer.

In its sample, this clonotype was seen many times. The gene calls are TRBV5-1 and TRBJ1-1, with 11 bases fitting TRBD1. This CDR3 has 14 residues. The germline CDR1 and CDR2 sequences are SGHRS and YFSETQ. V shed 7 bases and J 7 bases; nucleotides not matched to a gene: 9. As DNA, the CDR3 is TGCGCCAGCGGACAGGGGACAGGGGGTCATGAAGCTTTCTTT. Translation gives CASGQGTGGHEAFF.

This clonotype was detected ten times or more. The chain recombines TRBV27 with TRBJ2-7, with 9 bases aligning to TRBD2. Per germline, CDR1 MNHEY and CDR2 SMNVEV (reference sequence). With V trimmed by 4 bases and J by 6 bases, 13 bases remained unmatched. The CDR3 has 16 residues. The DNA for the CDR3 is TGTGCCAGCAGTTCATCCAGACTAGCGGCACTCATCGAGCAGTACTTC. Translation gives CASSSSRLAALIEQYF.

This clonotype has a count of ten or more. This chain links TRBV24-1 with TRBJ2-5, with 10 bases that match TRBD1. The CDR3 has 16 residues. Unmatched junction bases numbered 5, after V lost 4 bases and J lost 1 base. In germline, CDR1 is KGHDR, CDR2 SFDVKD. Written as DNA, the CDR3 is TGTGCCACCAGTGAGGAGACAGGGGGCTTCCAAGAGACCCAGTACTTC. This encodes CATSEETGGFQETQYF.

The chain employs TRBV30 and TRBJ2-7; 12 bases map to TRBD2. The V gene's germline CDR1 is GTSNPN and CDR2 SVGIG (reference sequence). V lost 2 bases to trimming and J lost 0 bases; unmatched junction nucleotides: 17. The CDR3 runs 20 residues. CDR3 in amino acids: CAWSPMGTSGPRRSSYEQYF. CDR3 nucleotides: TGTGCCTGGAGTCCGATGGGGACTAGCGGGCCCCGACGGAGCTCCTACGAGCAGTACTTC.

Turning to this clonotype: A much bigger clone sits one base away, suggesting this may be a read error. The chain links TRBV12-3 or TRBV12-4 to TRBJ1-1, with a tentative D call TRBD1 (5 bases). The ends were cut back, 4 bases at V and 12 bases at J, with 21 bases in the middle. This CDR3 spans 14 amino acids. CDR3 residues: CASSSTGTHGGPFF. CDR3 DNA sequence: TGTGCCAGCAGTTCCACCGGGACCCATGGAGGACCTTTCTTT.

This clonotype was seen at least ten times. The gene calls are TRBV27 and TRBJ2-7, with D perhaps matching TRBD2 (6 bases). The V gene lost 2 bases and the J gene lost 0 bases, with 8 bases spanning the gap. This CDR3 is built from 14 residues. The germline CDR1 and CDR2 sequences are MNHEY and SMNVEV (reference sequence). CDR3 bases: TGTGCCAGCAGTTTAGCGGGGCCCTCCTACGAGCAGTACTTC. Translation gives CASSLAGPSYEQYF.

This clonotype was seen ten or more times. This rearrangement joins TRBV6-2 or TRBV6-3 to TRBJ1-3; D ambiguous. The CDR3 extends over 15 amino acids. Germline CDR1 MNHEY, CDR2 SVGEGT. The V end lost 4 bases, the J end lost 4 bases, and 14 bases lay between the germline ends. DNA for the CDR3: TGTGCCAGCAGTTCTACGGGTGTAGGGGGAAACACCATATATTTT. Translating it yields CASSSTGVGGNTIYF.

A word on this clonotype: A read error is the likely source, as a far larger clone sits one nucleotide away. This CDR3 is CASSPRRDGYTF. The CDR3 bases are TGTGCCAGCAGCCCGAGACGGGATGGCTACACCTTC. The genes are TRBV2 and TRBJ1-2, with D unclear. Germline assignment: CDR1 SNHLY and CDR2 FYNNEI. This CDR3 contains 12 residues. The V end was cut by 6 bases, the J end by 6 bases, with 11 bases between.

This clonotype was counted ten times or more. The rearrangement joins TRBV29-1 to TRBJ1-1, with no clear D. The length of the CDR3 is 11 residues. Trimming left V 4 bases short and J 2 bases short, with 5 bases between. CDR1 is SQVTM, CDR2 ANQGSEA, per germline. The CDR3 region is CSVVSNTEAFF. Written as DNA, the CDR3 is TGCAGCGTTGTCTCTAACACTGAAGCTTTCTTT.

This clonotype was seen ten or more times. V is TRBV19 and J is TRBJ2-7, with D possibly TRBD2 on 6 matching bases. The CDR3 runs to 16 residues. Germline V gene lookup returns CDR1 LNHDA and CDR2 SQIVND (reference sequence). Trimming took off 5 bases at V and 6 bases at J, with 23 bases between the two ends. The CDR3 DNA reads as TGTGCCAGTAGTTCCGAGAGGTGGGGGATCGGGGGCGAGCAGTACTTC. It codes for CASSSERWGIGGEQYF.

This clonotype was detected ten times or more. The genes are TRBV29-1 and TRBJ1-5; D ambiguous. Germline loops: CDR1 SQVTM, CDR2 ANQGSEA. This CDR3 contains 13 residues. Between the trimmed V and J ends, which lost 4 bases and 3 bases, there was a span of 10 bases. The CDR3 here is CSVGATLNQPQHF. The CDR3 DNA reads as TGCAGCGTTGGAGCTACCCTCAATCAGCCCCAGCATTTT.

This clonotype came up many times. CDR3 residues: CASSFMTGRTQETQYF. The CDR3 bases are TGTGCCAGCAGCTTTATGACAGGGAGGACCCAAGAGACCCAGTACTTC. The chain combines TRBV7-9 with TRBJ2-5; a possible D gene is TRBD1 (7 bases). CDR1 is SEHNR, CDR2 FQNEAQ, per germline (reference sequence). The CDR3 runs 16 residues. Deletions cut 3 bases from V and 1 base from J, with 15 bases between.

This chain joins TRBV9 and TRBJ2-1; TRBD2 is a possible D gene (6 bases). The CDR3 has 14 residues. The germline V gene encodes CDR1 SGDLS and CDR2 YYNGEE. Trimming left V 3 bases short and J 6 bases short, with 13 bases between. CDR3: CASSAIAASNEQFF. CDR3 DNA: TGTGCCAGCAGCGCAATAGCGGCAAGCAATGAGCAGTTCTTC.

This clonotype was seen only a few times. Only one base separates this from a far larger clonotype, so it likely reflects a read error. Written as DNA, the CDR3 is TGTGCCATCAGTAAGACTAGCGGGAGCGGGCAGTACTTC. Amino acids: CAISKTSGSGQYF. The rearrangement uses TRBV10-3 and TRBJ2-5; 12 nucleotides agree with TRBD2. Germline V lookup: CDR1 ENHRY, CDR2 SYGVKD. V trimming: 5 bases; J trimming: 11 bases; junction bases outside the gene matches: 6. This CDR3 has 13 amino acids.

Turning to this clonotype: This is likely an artifact of a read error, given a far larger clone one base away. The chain is built from TRBV2 and TRBJ2-1; maybe TRBD2 (5 bases). Germline CDR1 and CDR2: SNHLY and FYNNEI. The CDR3 runs 13 residues. The V gene lost 9 bases and the J gene lost 10 bases, with 19 bases spanning the gap. This CDR3 is CASYDADSYEQFF. The CDR3, as DNA: TGTGCCAGTTACGACGCGGACTCCTACGAGCAGTTCTTC.

This clonotype was seen ten or more times. DNA for the CDR3: TGTGCCACGGGGCGGCCGGGACAAACTAAAGCGAACACCGGGGAGCTGTTTTTT. Amino acids: CATGRPGQTKANTGELFF. The rearrangement joins TRBV24-1 to TRBJ2-2, with TRBD1 as a possible D gene (6 bases). Deletions cut 10 bases from V and 0 bases from J, with 23 bases between. The CDR3 is 18 amino acids. Germline V gene sequence: CDR1 KGHDR, CDR2 SFDVKD.

Ten or more counts support this clonotype. The chain combines TRBV5-1 with TRBJ2-1; 14 bases match TRBD2. Trimming at V came to 4 bases and at J to 1 base, leaving 7 bases not matched to a gene. Looked up from germline, CDR1 is SGHRS and CDR2 is YFSETQ. This CDR3 contains 18 residues. The CDR3 region has the DNA TGCGCCAGCAGCGGGCCCGGGACTAGCGGGGGATCCTACAATGAGCAGTTCTTC. It yields the protein CASSGPGTSGGSYNEQFF.

The sample holds one count of this clonotype. The chain is built from TRBV5-1 and TRBJ2-7, with 8 bases identical to TRBD1. Germline V gene lookup returns CDR1 SGHRS and CDR2 YFSETQ. The CDR3 has 14 residues. V dropped 3 bases and J dropped 6; count of bases not matched to a gene: 8. The CDR3 DNA reads TGCGCCAGCAGCTCCGGACAGGGAGGAATCGAGCAGTACTTC. It codes for CASSSGQGGIEQYF.

Worth noting for this clonotype: This likely came from a read error, as a far larger clone is one base away. The chain joins TRBV29-1 to TRBJ2-1, with 7 bases lining up with TRBD1. The last part of the DNA fits TRBJ2-7 better; the J call may be wrong. Per the germline V gene, CDR1 is SQVTM and CDR2 is ANQGSEA. The CDR3 length is 14 residues. DNA for the CDR3: TGCAGCGTTGAATCGAACAGGGGAGAGTACGGGCAGTACTTC. Amino acid sequence: CSVESNRGEYGQYF.